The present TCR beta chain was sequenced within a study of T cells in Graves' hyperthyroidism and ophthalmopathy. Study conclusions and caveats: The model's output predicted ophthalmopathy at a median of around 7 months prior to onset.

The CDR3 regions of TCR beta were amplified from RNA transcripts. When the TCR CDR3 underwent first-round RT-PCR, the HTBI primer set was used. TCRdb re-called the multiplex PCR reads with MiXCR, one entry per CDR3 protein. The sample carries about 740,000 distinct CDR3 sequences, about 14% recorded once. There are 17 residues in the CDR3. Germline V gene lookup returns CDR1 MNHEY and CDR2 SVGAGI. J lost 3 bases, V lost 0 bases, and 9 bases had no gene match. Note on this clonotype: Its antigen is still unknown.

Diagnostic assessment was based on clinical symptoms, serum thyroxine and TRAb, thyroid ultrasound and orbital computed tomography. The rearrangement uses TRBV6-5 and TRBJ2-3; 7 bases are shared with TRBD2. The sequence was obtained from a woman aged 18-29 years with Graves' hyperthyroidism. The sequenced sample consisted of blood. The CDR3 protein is CASSYSVASGATDTQYF. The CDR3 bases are TGTGCCAGCAGTTACTCTGTTGCTAGCGGAGCTACAGATACGCAGTATTTT.